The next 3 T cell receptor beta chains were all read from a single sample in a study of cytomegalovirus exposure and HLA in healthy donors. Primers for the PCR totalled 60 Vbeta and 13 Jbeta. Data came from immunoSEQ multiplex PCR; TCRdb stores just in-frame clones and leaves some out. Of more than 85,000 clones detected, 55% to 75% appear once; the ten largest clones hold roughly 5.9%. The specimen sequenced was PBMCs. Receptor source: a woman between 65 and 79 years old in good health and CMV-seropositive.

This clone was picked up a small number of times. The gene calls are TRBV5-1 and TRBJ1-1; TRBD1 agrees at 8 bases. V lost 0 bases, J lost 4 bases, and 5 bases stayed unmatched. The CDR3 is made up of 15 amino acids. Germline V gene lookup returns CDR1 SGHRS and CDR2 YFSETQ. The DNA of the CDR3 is TGCGCCAGCAGCTTGGGGGCAACAGGGGGCACTGAAGCTTTCTTT. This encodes CASSLGATGGTEAFF.

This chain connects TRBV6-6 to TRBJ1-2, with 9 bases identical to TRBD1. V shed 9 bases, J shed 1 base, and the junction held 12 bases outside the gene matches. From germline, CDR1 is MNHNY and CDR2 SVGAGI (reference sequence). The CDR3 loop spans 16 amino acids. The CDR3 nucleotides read TGTGCCAGTTTGGTGGGACAGGGCTCCCTTAACTATGGCTACACCTTC. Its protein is CASLVGQGSLNYGYTF.

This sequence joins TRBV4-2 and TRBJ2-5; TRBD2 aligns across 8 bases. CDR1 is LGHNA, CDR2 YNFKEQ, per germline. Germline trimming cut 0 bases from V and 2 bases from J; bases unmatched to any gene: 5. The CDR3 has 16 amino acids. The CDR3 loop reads CASSQDRGGVQETQYF. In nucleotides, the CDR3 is TGTGCCAGCAGCCAAGATCGGGGGGGGGTTCAAGAGACCCAGTACTTC.